This TCR beta chain appears in the sequencing data of a study of blood T cells in healthy people across ages. Study-wide findings and caveats: Strong correlation was found linking TCR beta diversity to naive T cell percentage.

For this clonotype: Its antigen is undetermined.

CDR1 MNHNS and CDR2 SASEGT come from the germline V gene. CDR3 length: 13 residues. The V gene lost 0 bases and the J gene lost 6 bases, with 3 bases spanning the gap. All donors came from Russia, were Caucasian and healthy, and spanned ages about 6 to 100. Peripheral blood, roughly 9.1 milliliters per donor, was collected. The use of a sample-barcoded 5' primer and a J-beta primer mix characterized a second PCR of roughly 7 to 11 cycles. A tag from a template-switch adaptor with 12 random nucleotides marked each cDNA molecule. One entry per CDR3 protein, called by TCRdb with MiXCR from the 5' RACE reads. The repertoire holds about 1.7 million distinct CDR3 sequences, with 25% to 30% as singletons.

The gene calls are TRBV6-1 and TRBJ1-6, with D uncertain. The TCR was taken from a woman aged 30 to 39 in good health. What was sequenced was blood. The CDR3 loop is CASSEAINSPLHF. Written as DNA, the CDR3 is TGTGCCAGCAGTGAAGCGATTAATTCACCCCTCCACTTT.